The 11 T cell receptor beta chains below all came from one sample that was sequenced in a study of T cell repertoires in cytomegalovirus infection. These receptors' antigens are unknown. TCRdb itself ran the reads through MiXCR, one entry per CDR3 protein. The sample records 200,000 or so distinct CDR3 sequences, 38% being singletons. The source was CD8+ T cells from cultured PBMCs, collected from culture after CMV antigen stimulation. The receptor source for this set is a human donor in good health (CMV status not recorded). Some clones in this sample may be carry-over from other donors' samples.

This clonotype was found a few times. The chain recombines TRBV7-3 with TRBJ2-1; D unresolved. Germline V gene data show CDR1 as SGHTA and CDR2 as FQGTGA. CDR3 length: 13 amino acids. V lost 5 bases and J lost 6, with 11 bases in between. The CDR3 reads CASSLYFGNEQFF. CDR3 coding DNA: TGTGCCAGCAGCCTCTACTTCGGCAATGAGCAGTTCTTC. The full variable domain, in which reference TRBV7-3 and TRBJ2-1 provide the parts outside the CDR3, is GAGVSQTPSNKVTEKGKYVELRCDPISGHTALYWYRQSLGQGPEFLIYFQGTGAADDSGLPNDRFFAVRPEGSVSTLKIQRTERGDSAVYLCASSLYFGNEQFFGPGTRLTVL.

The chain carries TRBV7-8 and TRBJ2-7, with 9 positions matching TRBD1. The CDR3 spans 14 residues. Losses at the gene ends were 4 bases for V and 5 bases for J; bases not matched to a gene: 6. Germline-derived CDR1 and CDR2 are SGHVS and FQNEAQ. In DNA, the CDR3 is TGTGCCAGCAGCTCCGGGACAGGGCTCGACGAGCAGTACTTC. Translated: CASSSGTGLDEQYF. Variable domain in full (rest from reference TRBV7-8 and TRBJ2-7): GAGVSQSPRYKVAKRGQDVALRCDPISGHVSLFWYQQALGQGPEFLTYFQNEAQLDKSGLPSDRFFAERPEGSVSTLKIQRTQQEDSAVYLCASSSGTGLDEQYFGPGTRLTVT.

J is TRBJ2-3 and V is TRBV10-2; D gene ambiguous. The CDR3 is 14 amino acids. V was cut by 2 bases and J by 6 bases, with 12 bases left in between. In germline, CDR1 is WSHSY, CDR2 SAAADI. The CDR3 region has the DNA TGCGCCAGCAGTGAGGTCGGTGGTGGGGATACGCAGTATTTT. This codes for CASSEVGGGDTQYF.

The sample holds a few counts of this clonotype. The DNA for the CDR3 is TGTGCCAGCAGCTTCGGGTTCGAAGCTTTCTTT. Protein product: CASSFGFEAFF. The V gene is TRBV11-1, the J gene TRBJ1-1; D is unresolved. CDR3 length: 11 residues. Germline CDR1 SGHAT, CDR2 FQDESV (reference sequence). Deletions cut 3 bases from V and 8 bases from J, with 7 bases between.

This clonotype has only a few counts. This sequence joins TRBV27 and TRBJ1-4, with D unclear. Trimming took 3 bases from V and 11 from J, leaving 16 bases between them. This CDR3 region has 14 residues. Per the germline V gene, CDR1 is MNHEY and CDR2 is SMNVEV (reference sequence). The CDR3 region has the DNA TGTGCCAGCAGTTTGAACCGGGCCACATCGAAACTGTTTTTT. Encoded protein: CASSLNRATSKLFF.

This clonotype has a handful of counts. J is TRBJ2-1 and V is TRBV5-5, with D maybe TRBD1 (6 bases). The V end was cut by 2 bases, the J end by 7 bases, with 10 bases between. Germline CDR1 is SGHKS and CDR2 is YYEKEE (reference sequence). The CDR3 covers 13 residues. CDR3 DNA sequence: TGTGCCAGCAGCTTCGGACAGTCAAATGAGCAGTTCTTC. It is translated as CASSFGQSNEQFF.

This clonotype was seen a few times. CDR3 loop: CASSSQGWQETQYF. CDR3 bases: TGTGCCAGCAGCTCCCAGGGGTGGCAGGAGACCCAGTACTTC. This chain links TRBV11-2 with TRBJ2-5; weak D call: TRBD1 (6 bases). The CDR3 is made up of 14 amino acids. Trimming shortened V by 4 bases and J by 5 bases, and 14 bases separated the two germline ends. Per the germline V gene, CDR1 is SGHAT and CDR2 is FQNNGV.

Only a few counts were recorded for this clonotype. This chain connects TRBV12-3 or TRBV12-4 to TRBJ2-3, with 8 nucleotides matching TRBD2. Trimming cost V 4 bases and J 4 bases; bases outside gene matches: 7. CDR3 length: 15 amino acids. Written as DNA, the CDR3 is TGTGCCAGCAGTTGGAGCGGGAGTAACTCAGATACGCAGTATTTT. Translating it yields CASSWSGSNSDTQYF.

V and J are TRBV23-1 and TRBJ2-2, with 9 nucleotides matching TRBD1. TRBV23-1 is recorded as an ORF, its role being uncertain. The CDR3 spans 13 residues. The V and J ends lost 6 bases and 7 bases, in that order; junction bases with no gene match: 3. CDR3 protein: CASRGQGIGELFF. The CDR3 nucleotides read TGCGCCAGCAGGGGACAGGGAATCGGGGAGCTGTTTTTT.

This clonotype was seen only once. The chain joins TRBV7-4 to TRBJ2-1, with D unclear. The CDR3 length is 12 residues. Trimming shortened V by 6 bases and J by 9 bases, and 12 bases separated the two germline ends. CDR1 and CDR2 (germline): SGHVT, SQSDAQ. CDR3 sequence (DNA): TGTGCCAGCAGGCCCGACTCTCGTGAGCAGTTCTTC. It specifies CASRPDSREQFF.

The CDR3 DNA is TGTGCCAGCGAGGGGACCCTTACAGATACGCAGTATTTT. The encoded protein is CASEGTLTDTQYF. V is TRBV7-9 and J is TRBJ2-3, with D possibly called TRBD1 or TRBD2 (5 bases each). Per the germline V gene, CDR1 is SEHNR and CDR2 is FQNEAQ (reference sequence). The CDR3 has 13 amino acids. V was trimmed by 8 bases and J by 3 bases, leaving 12 bases between them.